This is a list of T cell receptor beta chains from one sample in a study of cytomegalovirus exposure and HLA in healthy donors. Assay used: immunoSEQ multiplex PCR; TCRdb lists only in-frame clones, some missing. The repertoire consists of 100,000 to 150,000 clones, with around three quarters occurring once and the leading ten covering about 2.7%. The sequencing sample was made of PBMCs. Receptors originate from a woman aged 60-75 years in good health and CMV-seropositive. The CDR3 runs from the conserved cysteine through the conserved F or W. A D gene is named only where the DNA matches it firmly. Clone size is stated in some rows and not others, as once, few, many or a class when expanded.

size: few; V: TRBV7-2; J: TRBJ1-4; D: TRBD1; CDR3: CASSSAGTGQVFF; DNA: TGTGCCAGCAGCTCCGCCGGGACAGGGCAAGTGTTTTTT
size: -; V: TRBV9; J: TRBJ1-2; D: -; CDR3: CASSVETGTSYGYTF; DNA: TGTGCCAGCAGCGTCGAGACGGGTACGAGTTATGGCTACACCTTC
size: -; V: TRBV6-5; J: TRBJ1-6; D: TRBD1; CDR3: CASSYSGTGNSPLHF; DNA: TGTGCCAGCAGTTACTCCGGGACAGGGAATTCACCCCTCCACTTT
size: few; V: TRBV6-6; J: TRBJ2-1; D: TRBD2; CDR3: CASSYSGGAVNEQFF; DNA: TGTGCCAGCAGTTACTCCGGGGGGGCCGTGAATGAGCAGTTCTTC
size: few; V: TRBV5-1; J: TRBJ1-2; D: -; CDR3: CASSLAPESNYGYTF; DNA: TGCGCCAGCAGCTTGGCCCCCGAGTCTAACTATGGCTACACCTTC
size: -; V: TRBV6-6; J: TRBJ1-4; D: TRBD1; CDR3: CASSRDRAKEKLFF; DNA: TGTGCCAGCAGCCGGGACAGGGCAAAGGAAAAACTGTTTTTT
size: -; V: TRBV6-5; J: TRBJ1-1; D: TRBD1; CDR3: CASSQPDRGKTEAFF; DNA: TGTGCCAGCAGCCAACCCGACAGGGGGAAAACTGAAGCTTTCTTT
size: -; V: TRBV10-2; J: TRBJ1-2; D: TRBD1; CDR3: CASSEQGQGHNYGYTF; DNA: TGCGCCAGCAGTGAACAAGGACAGGGCCACAACTATGGCTACACCTTC
size: -; V: TRBV7-3; J: TRBJ1-1; D: -; CDR3: CASSLATNTEAFF; DNA: TGTGCCAGCAGCCTAGCGACGAACACTGAAGCTTTCTTT
size: -; V: TRBV5-1; J: TRBJ2-3; D: TRBD2; CDR3: CASSTGLAADTQYF; DNA: TGCGCCAGCAGCACGGGACTAGCGGCAGATACGCAGTATTTT
size: -; V: TRBV7-9; J: TRBJ1-1; D: TRBD1; CDR3: CASSLEAYRGPDTEAFF; DNA: TGTGCCAGCAGCTTAGAGGCCTACAGGGGGCCCGACACTGAAGCTTTCTTT
size: medium-sized; V: TRBV9; J: TRBJ1-3; D: -; CDR3: CASSVEGGNTIYF; DNA: TGTGCCAGCAGCGTAGAGGGGGGAAACACCATATATTTT
size: few; V: TRBV25-1; J: TRBJ2-5; D: -; CDR3: CASSESQSGTSRVAQYF; DNA: TGTGCCAGCAGTGAATCCCAATCAGGGACTTCCCGAGTAGCCCAGTACTTC
size: medium-sized; V: TRBV27; J: TRBJ1-2; D: -; CDR3: CASSFSDSYGYTF; DNA: TGTGCCAGCAGTTTTAGTGACAGTTATGGCTACACCTTC
size: -; V: TRBV6-5; J: TRBJ1-5; D: TRBD1; CDR3: CASSRGTANQPQHF; DNA: TGTGCCAGCAGCCGTGGGACAGCCAATCAGCCCCAGCATTTT
size: -; V: TRBV4-1; J: TRBJ1-1; D: -; CDR3: CASSSPLDKTNTEAFF; DNA: TGCGCCAGCAGCAGCCCATTGGACAAAACCAACACTGAGGCTTTCTTT
size: few; V: TRBV5-1; J: TRBJ2-3; D: TRBD2; CDR3: CASNSGTTSTDTQYF; DNA: TGCGCCAGCAATAGCGGGACGACTAGCACAGATACGCAGTATTTT
size: -; V: TRBV25-1; J: TRBJ2-1; D: TRBD2; CDR3: CASRAGANEQFF; DNA: TGTGCCAGCAGAGCGGGGGCCAATGAGCAGTTCTTC
size: few; V: TRBV15; J: TRBJ1-2; D: TRBD1; CDR3: CATSDRGVGGYTF; DNA: TGTGCCACCAGCGACAGGGGGGTTGGTGGCTACACCTTC
size: -; V: TRBV5-1; J: TRBJ1-2; D: -; CDR3: CASSSDRNGNYGYTF; DNA: TGCGCCAGCAGCTCTGACAGGAACGGTAACTATGGCTACACCTTC
size: -; V: TRBV10-1; J: TRBJ2-7; D: TRBD2; CDR3: CASSDLTSGGFYEQYF; DNA: TGCGCCAGCAGTGATTTAACTAGCGGGGGCTTCTACGAGCAGTACTTC
size: -; V: TRBV5-1; J: TRBJ2-7; D: TRBD1; CDR3: CASSLGDRGHEQYF; DNA: TGCGCCAGCAGCTTGGGGGACAGGGGACACGAGCAGTACTTC
size: -; V: TRBV29-1; J: TRBJ1-1; D: -; CDR3: CSVGPRAANTEAFF; DNA: TGCAGCGTTGGTCCGCGGGCCGCGAACACTGAAGCTTTCTTT
size: -; V: TRBV2; J: TRBJ1-2; D: -; CDR3: CAASTRGEHYGYTF; DNA: TGTGCCGCCAGTACAAGGGGTGAGCACTATGGCTACACCTTC
size: -; V: TRBV6-5; J: TRBJ2-7; D: -; CDR3: CASKEGLEEAYEQYF; DNA: TGTGCCAGCAAGGAAGGTTTGGAGGAGGCCTACGAGCAGTACTTC
size: -; V: TRBV9; J: TRBJ1-3; D: TRBD1; CDR3: CASSANRQGRSGNTIYF; DNA: TGTGCCAGCAGCGCCAACAGACAGGGTCGCTCTGGAAACACCATATATTTT
size: -; V: TRBV29-1; J: TRBJ1-6; D: TRBD1; CDR3: CSVTLGQGRNSPLHF; DNA: TGCAGCGTTACCTTGGGACAGGGGAGGAATTCACCCCTCCACTTT
size: -; V: TRBV6-5; J: TRBJ2-5; D: -; CDR3: CASSPRGFQETQYF; DNA: TGTGCCAGCAGTCCCCGGGGTTTCCAAGAGACCCAGTACTTC
size: -; V: TRBV4-2; J: TRBJ2-7; D: TRBD2; CDR3: CASSHGLAGLSRSLREQYF; DNA: TGTGCCAGCAGCCATGGACTAGCGGGGCTGAGTCGGTCGTTACGCGAGCAGTACTTC
size: -; V: TRBV2; J: TRBJ1-1; D: -; CDR3: CASSEGHRNTEAFF; DNA: TGTGCCAGCAGTGAAGGACACAGGAACACTGAAGCTTTCTTT
size: -; V: TRBV18; J: TRBJ1-6; D: TRBD1; CDR3: CASSPGQYNSPLHF; DNA: TGTGCCAGCTCACCGGGACAGTATAATTCACCCCTCCACTTT
size: -; V: TRBV5-1; J: TRBJ2-5; D: -; CDR3: CASSYDIRETQYF; DNA: TGCGCCAGCAGCTACGACATTCGGGAGACCCAGTACTTC
size: few; V: TRBV14; J: TRBJ1-4; D: -; CDR3: CASSRRSTNEKLFF; DNA: TGTGCCAGCAGCCGCAGATCAACTAATGAAAAACTGTTTTTT
size: -; V: TRBV6-5; J: TRBJ1-1; D: -; CDR3: CASSYSRDTLNTEAFF; DNA: TGTGCCAGCAGTTACTCCCGGGACACCCTGAACACTGAAGCTTTCTTT
size: -; V: TRBV18; J: TRBJ1-1; D: TRBD1; CDR3: CASSAGTVNTEAFF; DNA: TGTGCCAGCTCGGCCGGGACAGTAAACACTGAAGCTTTCTTT
size: -; V: TRBV10-3; J: TRBJ1-1; D: -; CDR3: CASGLDGRTEAFF; DNA: TGTGCCAGTGGATTAGACGGGAGGACTGAAGCTTTCTTT
size: -; V: TRBV6-1; J: TRBJ1-1; D: TRBD1; CDR3: CASSETGKRTEAFF; DNA: TGTGCCAGCAGCGAGACAGGGAAGCGCACTGAAGCTTTCTTT
size: -; V: TRBV7-6; J: TRBJ2-7; D: TRBD2; CDR3: CASSRTSGTYEQYF; DNA: TGTGCCAGCAGCCGAACTAGCGGCACCTACGAGCAGTACTTC
size: few; V: TRBV2; J: TRBJ2-3; D: -; CDR3: CASTQGTDTQYF; DNA: TGTGCCAGCACCCAGGGGACAGATACGCAGTATTTT
size: few; V: TRBV6-4; J: TRBJ2-2; D: TRBD1; CDR3: CASKYSGGDTGELFF; DNA: TGTGCCAGCAAATACTCAGGGGGCGACACCGGGGAGCTGTTTTTT